The present T cell receptor beta chain was sequenced within a study of blood T cell repertoires in COVID-19 (dated by TCRdb to about 2020). Context from the whole study: Samples from collaborators originated in the United States, Italy and Spain and spanned both the acute and convalescent phases of COVID-19. A freely available public database, intended as a resource for researchers studying the immune response to SARS-CoV-2, is where the repertoires were released. A de-identified subject ID, COVID-19 status, age in years and sex were almost always included in the sample metadata. The dataset comprised deeply sampled blood TCRbeta repertoires from subjects exposed to, actively infected with, or recovered from COVID-19. The material from the prospective study consisted of cDNA or gDNA derived from T cells, B-cell-depleted T cells, or PBMCs. Where HLA class I and class II types were available, the types were taken from metadata supplied by the sample provider, not from assay-based typing. The samples were drawn from two sources: the first 160 participants of the ongoing ImmuneRACE study, and 1,254 subjects contributed by 6 global collaborators.

The immunoSEQ Assay, a bias-controlled multiplex PCR, was used to amplify TCRbeta CDR3 regions from genomic DNA. As for the original processing: Within the assay, amplification of reference gene primers was used to estimate how many nucleated cells each sample contained. Sequence reads were collapsed and filtered to measure the absolute abundance of every unique TCRbeta CDR3 rearrangement. Productive Simpson clonality was computed per sample as the square root of Simpson's diversity index over productive rearrangements. As stored in TCRdb, this immuneACCESS dataset retains in-frame rearrangements with V and J assigned. A fraction of the clones does not appear; measured against another copy, unresolved V genes explain less than half of the discrepancy, and the remainder lacks a known reason. Clonal size and the V and J genes are those of that table, whereas D and trimming came from the DNA. The sample table shows 80,000 or so clones, and 70% to 90% are seen once. The ten largest clonotypes hold 8.5% to 10% of the sample.

At one collaborating source in Seattle, patients were enrolled during active infection and were followed longitudinally through the course of disease. Each collaborating institution followed its own protocols to collect whole blood in K2EDTA tubes. For TCRbeta analysis, collaborator samples were shipped as frozen whole blood, as isolated PBMCs, or as DNA extracted from either sample type. As to this clone: No antigen is known for it. Base qualities are not at hand, and no much larger clone is one base apart.

The research as a whole found: The quantity of clinical and demographic metadata differed by source and by participant and was supplied without curation.

V is clipped by 2 bases and J by 9 bases, and the sequence between their germline boundaries is 14 bases long. CDR1 and CDR2 were assigned from the germline V gene as SGHTA and FQGTGA. The CDR3 measures 14 amino acids from cysteine to phenylalanine. Solely the CDR3 DNA is kept, with 42 bases framed from the first base. The sequenced sample was peripheral blood. The receptor's source is a man aged 50 to 60 with COVID-19, enrolled during active disease. The rearrangement combines TRBV7-3 with TRBJ2-1; no D gene can be assigned with confidence. The base sequence is TGTGCCAGCAGCTTATTGGGCCCAATAGGTGAGCAGTTCTTC. Its product reads: CASSLLGPIGEQFF. With the rest looked up from the reference TRBV7-3 and TRBJ2-1 genes rather than sequenced, the full variable domain is GAGVSQTPSNKVTEKGKYVELRCDPISGHTALYWYRQSLGQGPEFLIYFQGTGAADDSGLPNDRFFAVRPEGSVSTLKIQRTERGDSAVYLCASSLLGPIGEQFFGPGTRLTVL.